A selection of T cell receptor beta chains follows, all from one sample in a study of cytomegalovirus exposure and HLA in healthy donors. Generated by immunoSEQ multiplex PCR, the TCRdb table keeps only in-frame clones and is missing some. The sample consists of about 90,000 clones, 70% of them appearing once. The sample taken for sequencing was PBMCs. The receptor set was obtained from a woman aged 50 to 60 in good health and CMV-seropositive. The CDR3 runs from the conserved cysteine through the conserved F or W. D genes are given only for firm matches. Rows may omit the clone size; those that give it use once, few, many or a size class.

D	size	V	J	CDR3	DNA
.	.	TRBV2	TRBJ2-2	CASSDRGNGELFF	TGTGCCAGCAGTGACAGGGGAAACGGGGAGCTGTTTTTT
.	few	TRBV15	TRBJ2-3	CATRPRNPSTDTQYF	TGTGCCACTCGACCCAGGAACCCTAGCACAGATACGCAGTATTTT
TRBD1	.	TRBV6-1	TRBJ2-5	CASREGQLAKTQYF	TGTGCCAGCAGAGAGGGACAGCTAGCAAAGACCCAGTACTTC
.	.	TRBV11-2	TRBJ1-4	CASSIGRGSAEKLFF	TGTGCCAGCAGCATCGGTAGGGGGAGCGCTGAAAAACTGTTTTTT
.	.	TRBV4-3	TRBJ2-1	CASSQAIGGNRGEQFF	TGCGCCAGCAGCCAAGCTATCGGAGGGAACCGCGGTGAGCAGTTCTTC
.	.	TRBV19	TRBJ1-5	CASSIATGNQPQHF	TGTGCCAGTAGTATAGCTACAGGGAATCAGCCCCAGCATTTT
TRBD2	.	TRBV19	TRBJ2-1	CASTTGEGYNEQFF	TGTGCCAGTACGACGGGGGAGGGCTACAATGAGCAGTTCTTC
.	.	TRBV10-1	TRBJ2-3	CASSEGQGYADTQYF	TGCGCCAGCAGTGAAGGGCAGGGGTACGCAGATACGCAGTATTTT
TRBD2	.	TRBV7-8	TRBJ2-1	CASSLTGAGNEQFF	TGTGCCAGCAGCTTAACCGGAGCGGGGAATGAGCAGTTCTTC
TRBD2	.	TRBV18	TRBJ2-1	CASSPYKGAPRGEYNEQFF	TGTGCCAGCTCACCATATAAGGGTGCCCCCCGGGGGGAGTACAATGAGCAGTTCTTC
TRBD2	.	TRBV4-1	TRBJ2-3	CASSTRGVDTDTQYF	TGCGCCAGCAGCACCCGGGGGGTAGACACAGATACGCAGTATTTT
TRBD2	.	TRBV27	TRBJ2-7	CASTHSAGAYEQYF	TGTGCCAGCACCCACTCAGCGGGAGCCTACGAGCAGTACTTC
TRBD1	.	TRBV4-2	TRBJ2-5	CASSQGTGVTRTQYF	TGTGCCAGCAGCCAAGGGACAGGGGTAACACGGACCCAGTACTTC
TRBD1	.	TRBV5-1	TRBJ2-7	CASSYPPRQGSSYEQYF	TGCGCCAGCAGCTATCCACCACGACAGGGGAGCTCCTACGAGCAGTACTTC